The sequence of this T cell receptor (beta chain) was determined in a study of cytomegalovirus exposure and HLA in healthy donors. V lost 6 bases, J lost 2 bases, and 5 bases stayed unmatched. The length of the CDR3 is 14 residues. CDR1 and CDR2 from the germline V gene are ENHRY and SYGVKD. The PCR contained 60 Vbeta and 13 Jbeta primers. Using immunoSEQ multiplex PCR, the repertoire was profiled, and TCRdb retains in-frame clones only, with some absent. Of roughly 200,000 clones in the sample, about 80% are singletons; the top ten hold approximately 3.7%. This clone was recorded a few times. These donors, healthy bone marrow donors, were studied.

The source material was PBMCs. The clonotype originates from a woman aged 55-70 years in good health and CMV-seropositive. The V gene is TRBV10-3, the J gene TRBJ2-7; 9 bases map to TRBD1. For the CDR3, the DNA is TGTGCCATCAGGCCCGGGACAGGGCCCTACGAGCAGTACTTC. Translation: CAIRPGTGPYEQYF.